One and the same sample provided the 10 T cell receptor beta chains below, sequenced in a study of blood T cell repertoires in COVID-19. The table came from immunoSEQ multiplex PCR; TCRdb's copy has only in-frame clones and leaves some out. The data contain under 200,000 clones, approximately 85% of them singletons. Sequenced: peripheral blood. The receptor set was obtained from a woman aged 45-60 years with COVID-19, enrolled during active disease.

This clone appeared once. A read error is possible here, since a much larger clone lies one base away. Other nucleotide sequences in the sample specify the same CDR3. This chain joins TRBV30 and TRBJ2-2; 10 bases map to TRBD1. Unmatched junction bases numbered 0, after V lost 3 bases and J lost 5 bases. Germline V gives CDR1 GTSNPN, CDR2 SVGIG (reference sequence). The CDR3 length is 13 residues. CDR3: CAWRGQGTGELFF. The CDR3 bases are TGTGCCTGGAGGGGACAGGGGACCGGGGAGCTGTTTTTT.

The CDR3 is CSSQQGTVGAFF. CDR3 nucleotide sequence: TGCAGCTCACAACAGGGAACGGTCGGAGCTTTCTTT. The V call is TRBV29-1, the J call TRBJ1-1, with D possibly matching TRBD1 (6 bases). Between the trimmed V and J ends, which lost 8 bases and 10 bases, there was a span of 20 bases. Looked up from germline, CDR1 is SQVTM and CDR2 is ANQGSEA. The CDR3 consists of 12 residues.

This sequence joins TRBV10-3 and TRBJ1-2; D is perhaps TRBD1 (5 bases). V was clipped by 0 bases and J by 3 bases, with 8 bases between them. The germline V gene has CDR1 ENHRY and CDR2 SYGVKD. There are 14 residues in the CDR3. The CDR3 DNA sequence: TGTGCCATCAGTGAGTCGGGAGGGGACTATGGCTACACCTTC. Translating it yields CAISESGGDYGYTF.

This chain connects TRBV19 to TRBJ1-4, with a weak D call TRBD1 (6 bases). Germline V gives CDR1 LNHDA, CDR2 SQIVND (reference sequence). The CDR3 is 15 residues long. V gave up 5 bases and J gave up 3 bases, with 13 bases separating them. This chain's CDR3 is CASSDEQGPNEKLFF. CDR3 DNA sequence: TGTGCCAGTAGTGACGAACAGGGTCCTAATGAAAAACTGTTTTTT.

The chain uses TRBV10-3 and TRBJ1-5; D is possibly TRBD1 (5 bases). The CDR3 is 13 residues long. Looked up from germline, CDR1 is ENHRY and CDR2 is SYGVKD. The V end lost 5 bases, the J end lost 7 bases, and 12 bases lay between the germline ends. The CDR3: CAISSGLAQPQHF. The CDR3 bases are TGTGCCATCAGTTCAGGGTTAGCACAGCCCCAGCATTTT.

This chain links TRBV6-5 with TRBJ1-2, with a weak D call TRBD1 (6 bases). In germline, CDR1 is MNHEY, CDR2 SVGAGI. V was shortened by 6 bases and J by 4 bases, with 15 bases between the two germline ends. The CDR3 contains 14 residues. The CDR3 loop reads CASRGARDVYGYTF. The CDR3, as DNA: TGTGCCAGCAGGGGGGCCAGGGACGTCTATGGCTACACCTTC.

The V and J genes are TRBV25-1 and TRBJ1-6, with D tentatively TRBD1 (5 bases). CDR1 MGHDK and CDR2 SYGVNS come from the germline V gene. V lost 8 bases to trimming and J lost 0 bases, with 8 bases between them. The CDR3 covers 14 residues. The CDR3 region has the DNA TGTGCCAGCGTCGGGGGCTCCTATAATTCACCCCTCCACTTT. The encoded protein is CASVGGSYNSPLHF.

This chain links TRBV5-1 with TRBJ2-1, with TRBD1 as a possible D gene (6 bases). Germline-derived CDR1 and CDR2 are SGHRS and YFSETQ. The CDR3 consists of 15 residues. Trimming stripped 4 bases from V and 6 bases from J, with 17 bases between. CDR3 nucleotides: TGCGCCAGCAGCCCCGATGAGGCAGGGGCCAATGAGCAGTTCTTC. Translating gives CASSPDEAGANEQFF.

This clone was found many times. CDR3 in amino acids: CASTRTDYNSPLHF. The CDR3 region has the DNA TGTGCCAGCACCCGGACAGACTATAATTCACCCCTCCACTTT. The rearrangement links TRBV9 to TRBJ1-6, with D maybe TRBD1 (6 bases). Deletions cut 6 bases from V and 3 bases from J, with 10 bases between. CDR1 is SGDLS, CDR2 YYNGEE, per germline. The CDR3 is made up of 14 amino acids. The variable domain in full, completed from reference TRBV9 and TRBJ1-6, reads DSGVTQTPKHLITATGQRVTLRCSPRSGDLSVYWYQQSLDQGLQFLIQYYNGEERAKGNILERFSAQQFPDLHSELNLSSLELGDSALYFCASTRTDYNSPLHFGNGTRLTVT.

The chain joins TRBV7-3 to TRBJ2-5; TRBD2 matches 12 bases. The V segment lost 3 bases and the J segment 5 bases; nucleotides outside the gene matches: 4. This CDR3 has 15 amino acids. The germline V gene has CDR1 SGHTA and CDR2 FQGTGA. The DNA for the CDR3 is TGTGCCAGCAGCTTTCTAGCGGGGGGGCGGGAGACCCAGTACTTC. It encodes CASSFLAGGRETQYF.